This T cell receptor beta chain is drawn from a study of Ad26.COV2.S vaccination and SARS-CoV-2 variants. Study-wide context: A COV1001 Ad26.COV2.S trial-arm participant provided the sample. Each vaccinee took Ad26.COV2.S intramuscularly, once or twice 56 days apart.

Libraries were prepared by immunoSEQ multiplex PCR; TCRdb keeps only in-frame clonotypes and omits some of them. The sample shows some 390,000 clones, around 85% of them seen only once. Sample treatment: around 19 received Ad26.COV2.S at low or high dose, single or two shots; roughly 5 received placebo; per-sample allocation not given. On day 63 after the first injection, vaccine and placebo recipients gave samples. This Boston cohort included adults aged 18-55 years. Immunization relied on an Ad26 vector, which expressed Wuhan-strain SARS-CoV-2 spike. The CDR3 has 14 amino acids. Unmatched junction bases numbered 5, after V lost 3 bases and J lost 7 bases. CDR1 SGHRS and CDR2 YFSETQ come from the germline V gene.

The V gene is TRBV5-1, the J gene TRBJ2-1; 9 bases are shared with TRBD2. The specimen was peripheral blood, collected in a trial of Ad26.COV2.S vaccine versus placebo. This TCR derives from a person aged 18-65 years who received the Ad26.COV2.S COVID-19 vaccine or a placebo. The DNA for the CDR3 is TGCGCCAGCAGCTCCCCTGGACTAGCGAATGAGCAGTTCTTC. Amino acids: CASSSPGLANEQFF.